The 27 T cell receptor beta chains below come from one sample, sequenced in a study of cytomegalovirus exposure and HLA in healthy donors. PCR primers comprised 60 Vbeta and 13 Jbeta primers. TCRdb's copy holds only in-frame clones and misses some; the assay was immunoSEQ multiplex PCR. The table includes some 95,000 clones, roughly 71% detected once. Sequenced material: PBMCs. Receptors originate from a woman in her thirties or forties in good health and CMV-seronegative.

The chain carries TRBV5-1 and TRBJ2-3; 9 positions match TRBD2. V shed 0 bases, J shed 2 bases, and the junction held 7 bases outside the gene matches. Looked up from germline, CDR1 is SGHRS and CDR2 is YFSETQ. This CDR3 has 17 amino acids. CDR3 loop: CASSLAVGGGATDTQYF. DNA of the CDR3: TGCGCCAGCAGCTTGGCGGTCGGCGGGGGGGCCACAGATACGCAGTATTTT.

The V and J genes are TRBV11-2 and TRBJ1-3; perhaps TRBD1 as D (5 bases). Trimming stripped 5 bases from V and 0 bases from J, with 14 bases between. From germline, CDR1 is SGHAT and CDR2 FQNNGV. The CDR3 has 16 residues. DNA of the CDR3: TGTGCCAGCAGCATGAGCGGGGGGGGCTCTGGAAACACCATATATTTT. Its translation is CASSMSGGGSGNTIYF.

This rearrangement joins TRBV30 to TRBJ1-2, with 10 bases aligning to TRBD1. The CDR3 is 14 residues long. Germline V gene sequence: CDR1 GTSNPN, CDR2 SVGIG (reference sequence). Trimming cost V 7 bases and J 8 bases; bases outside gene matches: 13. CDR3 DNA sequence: TGTGCCTCTGACACGACAGGGGGCGCGGCCGGCTACACCTTC. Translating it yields CASDTTGGAAGYTF.

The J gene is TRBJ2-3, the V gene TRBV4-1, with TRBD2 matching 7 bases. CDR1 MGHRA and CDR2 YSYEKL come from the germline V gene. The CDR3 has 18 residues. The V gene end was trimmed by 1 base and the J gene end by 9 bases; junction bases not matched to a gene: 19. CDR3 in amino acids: CASSQGRYPREGPGTQYF. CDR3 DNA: TGCGCCAGCAGCCAAGGTAGGTACCCCAGGGAGGGGCCGGGGACGCAGTATTTT.

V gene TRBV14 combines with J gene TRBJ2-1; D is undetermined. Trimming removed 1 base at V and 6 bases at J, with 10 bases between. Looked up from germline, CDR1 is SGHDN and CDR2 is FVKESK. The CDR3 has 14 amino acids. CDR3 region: CASSQARQSNEQFF. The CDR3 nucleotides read TGTGCCAGCAGCCAAGCTCGACAAAGCAATGAGCAGTTCTTC.

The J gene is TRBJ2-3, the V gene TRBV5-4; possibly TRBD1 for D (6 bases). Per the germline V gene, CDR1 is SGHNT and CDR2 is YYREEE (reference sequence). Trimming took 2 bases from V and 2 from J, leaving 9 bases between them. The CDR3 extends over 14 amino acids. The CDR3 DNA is TGTGCCAGCAGCTTATCAGGGGCCACAGATACGCAGTATTTT. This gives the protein CASSLSGATDTQYF.

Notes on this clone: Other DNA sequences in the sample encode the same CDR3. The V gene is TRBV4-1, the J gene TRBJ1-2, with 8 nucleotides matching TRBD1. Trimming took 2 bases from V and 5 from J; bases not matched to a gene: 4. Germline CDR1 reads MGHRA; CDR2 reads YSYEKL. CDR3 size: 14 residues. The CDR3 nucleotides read TGCGCCAGCAGCCAACTAGACAGGGGATATGGCTACACCTTC. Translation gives CASSQLDRGYGYTF.

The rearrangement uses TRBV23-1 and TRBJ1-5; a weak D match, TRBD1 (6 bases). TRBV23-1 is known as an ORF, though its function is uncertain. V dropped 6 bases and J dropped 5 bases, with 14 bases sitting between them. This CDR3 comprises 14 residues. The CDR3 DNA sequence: TGCGCCAGCAGCAGCTTACAGGGTTATCAGCCCCAGCATTTT. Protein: CASSSLQGYQPQHF.

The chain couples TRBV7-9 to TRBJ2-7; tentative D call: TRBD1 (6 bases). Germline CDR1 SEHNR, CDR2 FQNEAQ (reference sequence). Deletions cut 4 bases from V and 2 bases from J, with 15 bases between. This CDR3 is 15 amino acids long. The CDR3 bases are TGTGCCAGCAGCTCCCCTAACAGGGTAACCTACGAGCAGTACTTC. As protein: CASSSPNRVTYEQYF.

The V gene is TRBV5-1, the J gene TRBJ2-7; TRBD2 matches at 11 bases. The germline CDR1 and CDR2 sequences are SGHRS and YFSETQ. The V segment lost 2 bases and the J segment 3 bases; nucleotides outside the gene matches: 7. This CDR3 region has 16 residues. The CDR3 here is CASSFGGTSGNYEQYF. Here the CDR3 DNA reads TGCGCCAGCAGCTTTGGGGGGACTAGCGGCAACTACGAGCAGTACTTC. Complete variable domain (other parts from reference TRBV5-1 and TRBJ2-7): KAGVTQTPRYLIKTRGQQVTLSCSPISGHRSVSWYQQTPGQGLQFLFEYFSETQRNKGNFPGRFSGRQFSNSRSEMNVSTLELGDSALYLCASSFGGTSGNYEQYFGPGTRLTVT.

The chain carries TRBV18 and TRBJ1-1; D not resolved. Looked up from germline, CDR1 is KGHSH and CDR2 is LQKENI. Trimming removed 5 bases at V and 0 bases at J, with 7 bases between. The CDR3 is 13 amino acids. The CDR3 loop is CASSSTVNTEAFF. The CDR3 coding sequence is TGTGCCAGCTCATCTACAGTGAACACTGAAGCTTTCTTT. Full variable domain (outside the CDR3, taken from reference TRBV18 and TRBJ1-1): NAGVMQNPRHLVRRRGQEARLRCSPMKGHSHVYWYRQLPEEGLKFMVYLQKENIIDESGMPKERFSAEFPKEGPSILRIQQVVRGDSAAYFCASSSTVNTEAFFGQGTRLTVV.

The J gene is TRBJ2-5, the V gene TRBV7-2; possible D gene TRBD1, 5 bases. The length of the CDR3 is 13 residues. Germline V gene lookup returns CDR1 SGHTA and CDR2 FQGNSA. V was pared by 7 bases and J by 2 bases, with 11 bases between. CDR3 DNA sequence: TGTGCCAGCAATGGACAAACACAAGAGACCCAGTACTTC. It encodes CASNGQTQETQYF.

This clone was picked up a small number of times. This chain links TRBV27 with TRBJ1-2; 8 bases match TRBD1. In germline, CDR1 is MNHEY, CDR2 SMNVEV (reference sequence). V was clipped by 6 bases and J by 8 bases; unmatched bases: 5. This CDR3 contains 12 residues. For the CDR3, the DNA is TGTGCCAGCAGAACGACAGGGGTAGGCTACACCTTC. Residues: CASRTTGVGYTF.

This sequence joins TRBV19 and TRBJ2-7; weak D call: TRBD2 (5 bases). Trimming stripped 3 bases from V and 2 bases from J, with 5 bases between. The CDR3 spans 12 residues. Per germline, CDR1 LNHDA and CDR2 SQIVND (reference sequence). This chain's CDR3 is CASSMGAYEQYF. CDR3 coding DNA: TGTGCCAGTAGTATGGGAGCCTACGAGCAGTACTTC.

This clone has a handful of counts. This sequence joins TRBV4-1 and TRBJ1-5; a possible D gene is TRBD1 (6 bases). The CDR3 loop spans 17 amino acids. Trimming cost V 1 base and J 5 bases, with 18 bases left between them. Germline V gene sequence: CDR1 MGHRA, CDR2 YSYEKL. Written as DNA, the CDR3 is TGCGCCAGCAGCCAAGGGACAGCATATCGATTACATCAGCCCCAGCATTTT. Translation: CASSQGTAYRLHQPQHF.

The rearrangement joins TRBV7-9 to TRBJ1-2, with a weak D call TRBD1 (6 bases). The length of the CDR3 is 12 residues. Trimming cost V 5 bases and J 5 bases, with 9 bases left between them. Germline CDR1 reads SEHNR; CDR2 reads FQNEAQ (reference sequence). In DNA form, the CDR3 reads TGTGCCAGCAGCAATGGACAGTATGGCTACACCTTC. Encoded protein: CASSNGQYGYTF.

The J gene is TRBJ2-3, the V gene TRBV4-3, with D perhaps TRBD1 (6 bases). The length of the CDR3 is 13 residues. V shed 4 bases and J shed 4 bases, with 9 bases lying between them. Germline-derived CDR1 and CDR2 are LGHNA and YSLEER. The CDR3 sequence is CASSRAGADTQYF. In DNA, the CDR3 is TGCGCCAGCAGCCGTGCAGGGGCAGATACGCAGTATTTT.

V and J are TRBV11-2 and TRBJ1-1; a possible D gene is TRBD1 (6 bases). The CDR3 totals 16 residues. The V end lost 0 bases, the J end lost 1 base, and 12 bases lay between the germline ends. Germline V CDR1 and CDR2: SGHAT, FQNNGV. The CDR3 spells CASSLEPGAGNTEAFF. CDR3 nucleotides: TGTGCCAGCAGCTTAGAGCCAGGGGCAGGGAACACTGAAGCTTTCTTT.

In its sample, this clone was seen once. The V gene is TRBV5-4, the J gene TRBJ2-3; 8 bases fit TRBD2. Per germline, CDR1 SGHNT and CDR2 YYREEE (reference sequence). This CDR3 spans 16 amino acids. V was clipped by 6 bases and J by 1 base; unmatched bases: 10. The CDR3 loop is CASTPPGRGGTDTQYF. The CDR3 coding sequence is TGTGCCAGCACCCCTCCAGGGCGGGGGGGCACAGATACGCAGTATTTT.

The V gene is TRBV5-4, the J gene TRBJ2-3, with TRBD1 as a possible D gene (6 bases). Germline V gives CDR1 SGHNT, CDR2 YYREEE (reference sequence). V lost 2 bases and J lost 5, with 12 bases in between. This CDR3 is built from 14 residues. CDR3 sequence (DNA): TGTGCCAGCAGCTTACTACAGGGCAGAGATACGCAGTATTTT. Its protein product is CASSLLQGRDTQYF.

CDR3 nucleotides: TGCGCCAGCAGCTTCAGGGGGAATGAGCAGTTCTTC. Translating gives CASSFRGNEQFF. The rearrangement links TRBV5-1 to TRBJ2-1, with 7 positions matching TRBD1. The CDR3 extends over 12 amino acids. Germline V gives CDR1 SGHRS, CDR2 YFSETQ. The junction had 0 bases not matched to a gene; V was cut back by 2 bases and J by 7 bases.

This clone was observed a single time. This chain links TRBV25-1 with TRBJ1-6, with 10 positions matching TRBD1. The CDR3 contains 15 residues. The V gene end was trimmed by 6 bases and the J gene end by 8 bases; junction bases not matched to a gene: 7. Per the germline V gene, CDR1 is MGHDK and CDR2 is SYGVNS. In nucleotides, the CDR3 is TGTGCCAGCAGCTCCTCGGACAGGGGGTATTCACCCCTCCACTTT. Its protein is CASSSSDRGYSPLHF.

The CDR3 coding sequence is TGTGCCAGTAGTACCAACAACAATCAGCCCCAGCATTTT. Its translation is CASSTNNNQPQHF. The chain carries TRBV19 and TRBJ1-5; D gene uncertain. The V end lost 4 bases, the J end lost 3 bases, and 7 bases lay between the germline ends. Per the germline V gene, CDR1 is LNHDA and CDR2 is SQIVND (reference sequence). This CDR3 spans 13 amino acids. Using reference TRBV19 and TRBJ1-5 for the parts outside the CDR3, the full variable domain is DGGITQSPKYLFRKEGQNVTLSCEQNLNHDAMYWYRQDPGQGLRLIYYSQIVNDFQKGDIAEGYSVSREKKESFPLTVTSAQKNPTAFYLCASSTNNNQPQHFGDGTRLSIL.

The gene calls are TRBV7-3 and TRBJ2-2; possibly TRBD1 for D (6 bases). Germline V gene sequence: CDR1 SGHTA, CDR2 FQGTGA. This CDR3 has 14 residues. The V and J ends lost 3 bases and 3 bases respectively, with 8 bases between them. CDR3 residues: CASSLGAYTGELFF. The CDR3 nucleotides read TGTGCCAGCAGCTTGGGGGCGTACACCGGGGAGCTGTTTTTT. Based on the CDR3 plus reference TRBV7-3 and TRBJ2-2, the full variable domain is GAGVSQTPSNKVTEKGKYVELRCDPISGHTALYWYRQSLGQGPEFLIYFQGTGAADDSGLPNDRFFAVRPEGSVSTLKIQRTERGDSAVYLCASSLGAYTGELFFGEGSRLTVL.

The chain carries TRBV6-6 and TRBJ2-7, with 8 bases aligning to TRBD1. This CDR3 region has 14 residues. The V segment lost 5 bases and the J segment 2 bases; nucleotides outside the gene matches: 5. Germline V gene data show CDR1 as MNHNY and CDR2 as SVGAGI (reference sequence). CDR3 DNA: TGTGCCAGCAGTACGACAGGGGTAACCTACGAGCAGTACTTC. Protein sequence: CASSTTGVTYEQYF.

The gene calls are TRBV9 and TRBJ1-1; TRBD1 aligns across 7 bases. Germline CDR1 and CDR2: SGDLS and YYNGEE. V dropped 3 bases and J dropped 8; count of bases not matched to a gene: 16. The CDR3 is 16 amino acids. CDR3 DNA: TGTGCCAGCAGCGCCGGGACAGACAACCGGGTGGGCGAAGCTTTCTTT. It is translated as CASSAGTDNRVGEAFF.

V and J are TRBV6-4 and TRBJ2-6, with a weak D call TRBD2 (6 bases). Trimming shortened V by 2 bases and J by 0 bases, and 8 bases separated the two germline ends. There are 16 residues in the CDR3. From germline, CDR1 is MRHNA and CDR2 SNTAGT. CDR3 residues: CASSDGRYSGANVLTF. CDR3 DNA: TGTGCCAGCAGTGACGGGAGGTACTCTGGGGCCAACGTCCTGACTTTC.